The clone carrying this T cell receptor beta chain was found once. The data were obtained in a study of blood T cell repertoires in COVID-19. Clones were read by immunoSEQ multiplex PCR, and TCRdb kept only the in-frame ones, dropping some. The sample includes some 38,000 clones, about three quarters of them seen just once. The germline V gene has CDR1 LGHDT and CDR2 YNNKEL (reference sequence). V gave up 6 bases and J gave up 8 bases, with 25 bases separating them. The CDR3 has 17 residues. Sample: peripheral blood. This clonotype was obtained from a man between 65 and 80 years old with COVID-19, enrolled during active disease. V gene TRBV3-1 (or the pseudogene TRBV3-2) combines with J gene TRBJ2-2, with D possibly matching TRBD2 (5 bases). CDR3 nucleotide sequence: TGTGCCAGCAGGCCAAGAGAAGGACTCCTCCCGGGTGGGGAGCTGTTTTTT. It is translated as CASRPREGLLPGGELFF.